The subject of this entry is one T cell receptor (beta chain). Some clones are missing from TCRdb's copy, which holds only in-frame ones; the method was immunoSEQ multiplex PCR. The sample includes roughly 120,000 clones, 93% seen only once; the top ten take 1.5% to 2%. The record originates from a study of control samples from healthy donors and cancer patients. The CDR3 loop spans 15 amino acids. The V and J ends lost 2 bases and 5 bases respectively, with 15 bases between them. Germline CDR1 KGHDR, CDR2 SFDVKD. The receptor was derived from a man in his fifties or sixties with head and neck cancer. The sample was PBMCs. The rearrangement uses TRBV24-1 and TRBJ2-7, with D possibly matching TRBD2 (5 bases). The CDR3 nucleotides read TGTGCCACCAGTGATTCTCGGGGTCGCCTCCACGAGCAGTACTTC. As protein: CATSDSRGRLHEQYF.